Listed here is a single T cell receptor beta chain. Terminally differentiated effector memory CD45RA+ cells were excluded by CCR7 positive selection of CD45RO-negative cells. The CDR3 has 14 residues. V was clipped by 2 bases and J by 0 bases, with 6 bases between them. Germline CDR1 reads WSHSY; CDR2 reads SAAADI. Data came from immunoSEQ multiplex PCR; TCRdb stores just in-frame clones and leaves some out. Of 2 million to 2.5 million clones in the sample, just under 95% were seen once. The data originate from a study of shared clonotypes between healthy human individuals. The sample taken for sequencing was naive CD8+ T cells sorted from blood. The sequence was obtained from a man younger than 35 in good health. J is TRBJ2-3 and V is TRBV10-2, with D tentatively TRBD2 (6 bases). The CDR3 sequence is CASSETSSTDTQYF. The CDR3 nucleotides read TGCGCCAGCAGTGAGACTAGCAGCACAGATACGCAGTATTTT.